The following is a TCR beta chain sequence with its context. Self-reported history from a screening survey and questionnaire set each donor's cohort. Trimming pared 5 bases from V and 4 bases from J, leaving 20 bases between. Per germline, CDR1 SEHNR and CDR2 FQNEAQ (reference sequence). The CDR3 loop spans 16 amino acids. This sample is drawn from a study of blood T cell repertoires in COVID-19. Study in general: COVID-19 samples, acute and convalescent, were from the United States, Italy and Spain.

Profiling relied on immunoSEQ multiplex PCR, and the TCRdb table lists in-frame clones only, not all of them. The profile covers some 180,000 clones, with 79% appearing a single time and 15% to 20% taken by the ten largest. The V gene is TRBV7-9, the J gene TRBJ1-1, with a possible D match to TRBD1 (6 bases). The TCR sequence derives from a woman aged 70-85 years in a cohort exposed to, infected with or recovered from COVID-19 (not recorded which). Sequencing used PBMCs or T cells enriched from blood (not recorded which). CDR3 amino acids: CASSPRGLMGSTEAFF. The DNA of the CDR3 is TGTGCCAGCAGCCCAAGGGGGTTAATGGGTAGCACTGAAGCTTTCTTT.